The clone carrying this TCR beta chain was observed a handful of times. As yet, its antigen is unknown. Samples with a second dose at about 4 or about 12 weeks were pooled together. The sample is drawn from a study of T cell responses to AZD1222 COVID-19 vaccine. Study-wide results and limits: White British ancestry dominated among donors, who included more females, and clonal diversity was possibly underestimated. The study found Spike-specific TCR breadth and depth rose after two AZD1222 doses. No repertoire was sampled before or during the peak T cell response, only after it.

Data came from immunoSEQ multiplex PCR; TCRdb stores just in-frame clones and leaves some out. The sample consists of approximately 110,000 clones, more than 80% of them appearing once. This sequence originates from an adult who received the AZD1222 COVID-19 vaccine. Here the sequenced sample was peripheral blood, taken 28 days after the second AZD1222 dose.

The CDR3 DNA reads as TGTGCCAGCAGACCTAGCGGGGGGAGCTCCTACGAGCAGTACTTC. Translating gives CASRPSGGSSYEQYF. The chain employs TRBV6-2 or TRBV6-3 and TRBJ2-7, with 11 nucleotides matching TRBD2. CDR3 length equals 15 residues. V shed 6 bases, J shed 0 bases, and the junction held 4 bases outside the gene matches. CDR1 MNHEY and CDR2 SVGEGT come from the germline V gene.